This is a list of T cell receptor beta chains from one sample in a study of T cell responses to AZD1222 COVID-19 vaccine. Profiling relied on immunoSEQ multiplex PCR, and the TCRdb table lists in-frame clones only, not all of them. The data hold about 110,000 clones, with approximately 92% observed a single time. The specimen was peripheral blood, collected 28 days after the second AZD1222 dose. These receptors came from an adult who received the AZD1222 COVID-19 vaccine. Both conserved end residues are part of each CDR3. Each record gives: clone size, J gene, V gene, D gene, CDR3 protein, CDR3 DNA. The D gene is left open where the match is weak. Part of the rows lack a size; the others show once, few, many or a class for expanded clones.

clone_size: .
j_call: TRBJ1-3
v_call: TRBV10-3
d_call: .
cdr3_aa: CAIRPDNSGNTIYF
cdr3_nt: TGTGCCATCAGGCCAGACAACTCTGGAAACACCATATATTTT

clone_size: few
j_call: TRBJ1-4
v_call: TRBV7-9
d_call: .
cdr3_aa: CASSLTPGRDEKLFF
cdr3_nt: TGTGCCAGCAGCCTTACCCCGGGACGGGATGAAAAACTGTTTTTT

clone_size: once
j_call: TRBJ2-3
v_call: TRBV28
d_call: TRBD2
cdr3_aa: CASRLTGTSSTDTQYF
cdr3_nt: TGTGCCAGCAGATTAACCGGGACTAGCAGCACAGATACGCAGTATTTT

clone_size: .
j_call: TRBJ2-5
v_call: TRBV6-2/TRBV6-3
d_call: .
cdr3_aa: CASSENGLLKTQYF
cdr3_nt: TGTGCCAGCAGTGAGAATGGCCTACTCAAGACCCAGTACTTC

clone_size: .
j_call: TRBJ2-6
v_call: TRBV29-1
d_call: TRBD1
cdr3_aa: CSVVLYKQGAGANVLTF
cdr3_nt: TGCAGCGTCGTACTTTATAAACAGGGGGCCGGGGCCAACGTCCTGACTTTC

clone_size: .
j_call: TRBJ2-7
v_call: TRBV2
d_call: .
cdr3_aa: CASRQAYEQYF
cdr3_nt: TGTGCCAGCAGACAAGCCTACGAGCAGTACTTC

clone_size: few
j_call: TRBJ1-5
v_call: TRBV29-1
d_call: TRBD1
cdr3_aa: CSVVVDRGISNQPQHF
cdr3_nt: TGCAGCGTTGTAGTGGACAGGGGCATAAGCAATCAGCCCCAGCATTTT

clone_size: .
j_call: TRBJ2-3
v_call: TRBV11-2
d_call: .
cdr3_aa: CASSQTTDTQYF
cdr3_nt: TGTGCCAGCAGCCAGACGACAGATACGCAGTATTTT

clone_size: .
j_call: TRBJ1-2
v_call: TRBV15
d_call: TRBD1
cdr3_aa: CATSGDSYGYTF
cdr3_nt: TGTGCCACCAGCGGGGACAGTTATGGCTACACCTTC

clone_size: .
j_call: TRBJ2-3
v_call: TRBV15
d_call: TRBD2
cdr3_aa: CATSKTQTSGPDTQYF
cdr3_nt: TGTGCCACCAGCAAAACCCAGACTAGCGGCCCAGATACGCAGTATTTT

clone_size: .
j_call: TRBJ1-5
v_call: TRBV15
d_call: .
cdr3_aa: CATSRGAGAPQHF
cdr3_nt: TGTGCCACCAGCAGAGGGGCGGGGGCGCCCCAGCATTTT

clone_size: .
j_call: TRBJ1-6
v_call: TRBV2
d_call: TRBD1
cdr3_aa: CASSVTGGYNSPLHF
cdr3_nt: TGTGCCAGCAGTGTAACAGGGGGGTATAATTCACCCCTCCACTTT

clone_size: once
j_call: TRBJ1-3
v_call: TRBV3-1/TRBV3-2
d_call: TRBD1
cdr3_aa: CASSPGTGTGNTIYF
cdr3_nt: TGTGCCAGCAGTCCCGGGACAGGGACTGGAAACACCATATATTTT

clone_size: .
j_call: TRBJ1-1
v_call: TRBV6-5
d_call: TRBD1
cdr3_aa: CASSYSREGAAEAFF
cdr3_nt: TGTGCCAGCAGTTACTCGAGGGAGGGGGCGGCTGAAGCTTTCTTT

clone_size: .
j_call: TRBJ2-2
v_call: TRBV3-1/TRBV3-2
d_call: .
cdr3_aa: CASSQAGLNTGELFF
cdr3_nt: TGTGCCAGCAGCCAAGCGGGTCTGAACACCGGGGAGCTGTTTTTT

clone_size: .
j_call: TRBJ2-6
v_call: TRBV2
d_call: .
cdr3_aa: CASHRAGANVLTF
cdr3_nt: TGTGCCAGCCACAGGGCTGGGGCCAACGTCCTGACTTTC

clone_size: .
j_call: TRBJ2-2
v_call: TRBV9
d_call: .
cdr3_aa: CASSVASGANTGELFF
cdr3_nt: TGTGCCAGCAGCGTAGCCTCGGGGGCGAACACCGGGGAGCTGTTTTTT

clone_size: .
j_call: TRBJ1-5
v_call: TRBV7-2
d_call: .
cdr3_aa: CASSLGPGGNQPQHF
cdr3_nt: TGTGCCAGCAGCTTAGGACCTGGGGGCAATCAGCCCCAGCATTTT

clone_size: .
j_call: TRBJ2-1
v_call: TRBV5-1
d_call: TRBD2
cdr3_aa: CASRTLAGVDNEQFF
cdr3_nt: TGCGCCAGCAGAACCCTAGCGGGAGTAGACAATGAGCAGTTCTTC

clone_size: .
j_call: TRBJ2-5
v_call: TRBV5-1
d_call: TRBD1
cdr3_aa: CASSPGAGGRETQYF
cdr3_nt: TGCGCCAGCAGCCCGGGCGCAGGGGGCAGGGAGACCCAGTACTTC

clone_size: .
j_call: TRBJ1-5
v_call: TRBV19
d_call: TRBD1
cdr3_aa: CASSRDRGHQPQHF
cdr3_nt: TGTGCCAGTAGTCGGGACAGGGGGCATCAGCCCCAGCATTTT

clone_size: .
j_call: TRBJ1-5
v_call: TRBV28
d_call: .
cdr3_aa: CASSLSSGGRTAQPQHF
cdr3_nt: TGTGCCAGCAGTTTATCATCGGGGGGGAGGACGGCTCAGCCCCAGCATTTT

clone_size: .
j_call: TRBJ1-1
v_call: TRBV28
d_call: .
cdr3_aa: CASSTGRLGAFF
cdr3_nt: TGTGCCAGCAGTACGGGACGGCTAGGAGCTTTCTTT

clone_size: .
j_call: TRBJ2-1
v_call: TRBV24-1
d_call: TRBD2
cdr3_aa: CATSDSSGGNEQFF
cdr3_nt: TGTGCCACCAGTGATTCTTCCGGGGGGAATGAGCAGTTCTTC

clone_size: .
j_call: TRBJ2-1
v_call: TRBV11-3
d_call: TRBD2
cdr3_aa: CASSSTLLAVQFF
cdr3_nt: TGTGCCAGCAGCTCGACCCTCCTAGCGGTGCAGTTCTTC

clone_size: .
j_call: TRBJ2-3
v_call: TRBV7-8
d_call: TRBD1
cdr3_aa: CASSPGTGWNTQYF
cdr3_nt: TGTGCCAGCAGCCCAGGGACAGGGTGGAATACGCAGTATTTT

clone_size: .
j_call: TRBJ1-2
v_call: TRBV27
d_call: TRBD1
cdr3_aa: CASSPRTGSNYGYTF
cdr3_nt: TGTGCCAGCAGTCCCAGGACAGGATCTAACTATGGCTACACCTTC

clone_size: .
j_call: TRBJ2-7
v_call: TRBV15
d_call: TRBD1
cdr3_aa: CATSRRTGGSDEQYF
cdr3_nt: TGTGCCACCAGCAGAAGGACAGGGGGCAGCGACGAGCAGTACTTC

clone_size: .
j_call: TRBJ2-3
v_call: TRBV28
d_call: TRBD2
cdr3_aa: CAGSGSLGRTQYF
cdr3_nt: TGTGCCGGTAGCGGGAGCCTCGGGCGGACGCAGTATTTT

clone_size: .
j_call: TRBJ2-6
v_call: TRBV7-2
d_call: .
cdr3_aa: CASDGTSGANVLTF
cdr3_nt: TGTGCCAGCGACGGAACCTCTGGGGCCAACGTCCTGACTTTC

clone_size: .
j_call: TRBJ1-1
v_call: TRBV6-5
d_call: .
cdr3_aa: CASKTVAEGRTVF
cdr3_nt: TGTGCCAGCAAAACAGTGGCTGAAGGAAGAACGGTCTTT

clone_size: .
j_call: TRBJ1-1
v_call: TRBV6-1
d_call: TRBD1
cdr3_aa: CASSEPWDRGTEAFF
cdr3_nt: TGTGCCAGCAGTGAGCCATGGGACAGGGGGACTGAAGCTTTCTTT

clone_size: .
j_call: TRBJ2-7
v_call: TRBV2
d_call: .
cdr3_aa: CASSEQGHEQYF
cdr3_nt: TGTGCCAGCAGTGAACAGGGCCACGAGCAGTACTTC

clone_size: .
j_call: TRBJ1-2
v_call: TRBV21-1
d_call: .
cdr3_aa: CASSKVPGQGNYGYTF
cdr3_nt: TGTGCCAGCAGCAAGGTTCCGGGACAGGGAAACTATGGCTACACCTTC

clone_size: .
j_call: TRBJ1-5
v_call: TRBV19
d_call: .
cdr3_aa: CATSDQVNQPQHF
cdr3_nt: TGTGCCACCAGCGACCAGGTCAATCAGCCCCAGCATTTT

clone_size: .
j_call: TRBJ2-1
v_call: TRBV18
d_call: .
cdr3_aa: CASSPRATSGTRNNEQFF
cdr3_nt: TGTGCCAGCTCACCACGGGCTACGTCTGGTACACGCAACAATGAGCAGTTCTTC

clone_size: .
j_call: TRBJ2-7
v_call: TRBV11-2
d_call: .
cdr3_aa: CASSLRPGADYEQYF
cdr3_nt: TGTGCCAGCAGCTTAAGGCCGGGAGCGGACTACGAGCAGTACTTC

clone_size: .
j_call: TRBJ1-2
v_call: TRBV15
d_call: .
cdr3_aa: CATSRGGPLYGYTF
cdr3_nt: TGTGCCACCAGCAGAGGAGGGCCTCTTTATGGCTACACCTTC

clone_size: .
j_call: TRBJ2-1
v_call: TRBV2
d_call: TRBD2
cdr3_aa: CASSEGLAGASLYNEQFF
cdr3_nt: TGTGCCAGCAGTGAAGGGCTAGCGGGAGCTAGTCTGTACAATGAGCAGTTCTTC

clone_size: .
j_call: TRBJ2-2
v_call: TRBV29-1
d_call: .
cdr3_aa: CSVERGTGELFF
cdr3_nt: TGCAGCGTTGAACGGGGGACCGGGGAGCTGTTTTTT

clone_size: .
j_call: TRBJ1-3
v_call: TRBV28
d_call: .
cdr3_aa: CASSRIGSSGNTIYF
cdr3_nt: TGTGCCAGCAGCCGCATCGGGAGCTCTGGAAACACCATATATTTT

clone_size: .
j_call: TRBJ2-1
v_call: TRBV4-1
d_call: TRBD2
cdr3_aa: CASSQGLAGVLNEQFF
cdr3_nt: TGCGCCAGCAGCCAAGGTCTAGCGGGAGTACTGAATGAGCAGTTCTTC

clone_size: .
j_call: TRBJ1-2
v_call: TRBV2
d_call: .
cdr3_aa: CASSSQARPNYGYTF
cdr3_nt: TGTGCCAGCAGTTCCCAGGCCCGTCCTAACTATGGCTACACCTTC

clone_size: .
j_call: TRBJ1-1
v_call: TRBV6-1
d_call: .
cdr3_aa: CASTPPLRQNTEAFF
cdr3_nt: TGTGCCAGCACTCCCCCGCTGAGGCAGAACACTGAAGCTTTCTTT

clone_size: .
j_call: TRBJ1-1
v_call: TRBV14
d_call: .
cdr3_aa: CASSQVGGFTEAFF
cdr3_nt: TGTGCCAGCAGCCAAGTGGGAGGATTCACTGAAGCTTTCTTT

clone_size: .
j_call: TRBJ2-7
v_call: TRBV27
d_call: .
cdr3_aa: CASSQRGGYYEQYF
cdr3_nt: TGTGCCAGCAGTCAGAGGGGGGGTTACTACGAGCAGTACTTC

clone_size: .
j_call: TRBJ2-1
v_call: TRBV9
d_call: TRBD2
cdr3_aa: CASSVASGPAYNEQFF
cdr3_nt: TGTGCCAGCAGCGTTGCTAGCGGACCAGCCTACAATGAGCAGTTCTTC

clone_size: .
j_call: TRBJ2-1
v_call: TRBV27
d_call: TRBD2
cdr3_aa: CASSSAPLGLAGAYNEQFF
cdr3_nt: TGTGCCAGCAGTTCGGCACCACTGGGACTAGCGGGAGCCTACAATGAGCAGTTCTTC

clone_size: .
j_call: TRBJ1-3
v_call: TRBV3-1/TRBV3-2
d_call: .
cdr3_aa: CASSQVHSLSSGNTIYF
cdr3_nt: TGTGCCAGCAGCCAAGTCCACAGCCTGAGCTCTGGAAACACCATATATTTT

clone_size: .
j_call: TRBJ2-2
v_call: TRBV7-8
d_call: .
cdr3_aa: CASSLGGGANTGELFF
cdr3_nt: TGTGCCAGCAGCTTAGGAGGGGGAGCGAACACCGGGGAGCTGTTTTTT